The next 11 T cell receptor beta chains were all read from a single sample in a study of CD8+ T cells in alopecia areata. Sequencing used cDNA as its template, made by extracting RNA and reverse transcribing it. Libraries were prepared by immunoSEQ multiplex PCR; TCRdb keeps only in-frame clonotypes and omits some of them. This sample yields 200,000 or so clones, of which around two fifths are seen a single time; under 0.55% belongs to the top ten. The treatment was: oral pan-JAK inhibitor, 5-10 mg twice daily. The specimen comprised CD4+ T cells sorted from blood, sampled at approximately week 30, from a patient treated with tofacitinib. These receptors were taken from a human donor with alopecia areata.

This chain links TRBV7-8 with TRBJ2-5; no firm D call. The CDR3 extends over 13 amino acids. Germline CDR1 SGHVS, CDR2 FQNEAQ. The germline V and J ends were trimmed by 1 base and 4 bases, with 7 bases remaining between them. CDR3 in amino acids: CASSLVSRETQYF. CDR3 sequence (DNA): TGTGCCAGCAGCTTAGTATCGAGAGAGACCCAGTACTTC.

The J gene is TRBJ2-6, the V gene TRBV29-1; a weak D match, TRBD1 (5 bases). This CDR3 region has 13 residues. V dropped 4 bases and J dropped 5 bases, with 9 bases sitting between them. Looked up from germline, CDR1 is SQVTM and CDR2 is ANQGSEA. In DNA form, the CDR3 reads TGCAGCGTTGTGGGGCAGTGGGCCAACGTCCTGACTTTC. Protein product: CSVVGQWANVLTF.

The chain couples TRBV6-5 to TRBJ1-3; D is perhaps TRBD1 (5 bases). Germline V gene data show CDR1 as MNHEY and CDR2 as SVGAGI. This CDR3 region has 14 residues. Trimming left V 7 bases short and J 0 bases short, with 10 bases between. CDR3 region: CASMPGLSGNTIYF. The CDR3 nucleotides are TGTGCCAGCATGCCAGGGCTCTCTGGAAACACCATATATTTT.

This clone was seen a handful of times. This rearrangement joins TRBV30 to TRBJ2-3; D is undetermined. V was trimmed by 1 base and J by 4 bases, leaving 15 bases between them. The CDR3 sequence is 15 residues long. From germline, CDR1 is GTSNPN and CDR2 SVGIG (reference sequence). In DNA, the CDR3 is TGTGCCTGGAGTGCCTACCTACCTAGAGCAGATACGCAGTATTTT. Protein: CAWSAYLPRADTQYF.

This clone appeared a few times. V usage is TRBV7-9 and J usage is TRBJ2-1; D ambiguous. The CDR3 is 12 amino acids. V shed 5 bases and J shed 6 bases, with 8 bases lying between them. Germline loops: CDR1 SEHNR, CDR2 FQNEAQ (reference sequence). Written as DNA, the CDR3 is TGTGCCAGCAGCCGGTCTGTCAATGAGCAGTTCTTC. Protein product: CASSRSVNEQFF.

This rearrangement joins TRBV9 to TRBJ2-2; 7 positions match TRBD1. The CDR3 is 14 amino acids. Germline trimming cut 4 bases from V and 13 bases from J; bases unmatched to any gene: 13. CDR1 and CDR2 (germline): SGDLS, YYNGEE. CDR3 amino acids: CASSLRDSGGRLFF. DNA for the CDR3: TGTGCCAGCAGCCTCCGGGACAGTGGGGGCCGGCTGTTTTTT.

The chain uses TRBV5-1 and TRBJ2-7; the D gene is possibly TRBD1 (6 bases). V was cut by 3 bases and J by 3 bases, with 10 bases left in between. This CDR3 region has 13 residues. Germline CDR1 SGHRS, CDR2 YFSETQ. The chain's CDR3 is CASSWRTDYEQYF. The CDR3 bases are TGCGCCAGCAGCTGGAGGACAGACTACGAGCAGTACTTC.

The sample holds a few counts of this clone. The chain combines TRBV6-6 with TRBJ1-1, with 7 bases aligning to TRBD1. V dropped 6 bases and J dropped 1; count of bases not matched to a gene: 8. The CDR3 is 15 amino acids. Germline loops: CDR1 MNHNY, CDR2 SVGAGI (reference sequence). In DNA, the CDR3 is TGTGCCAGCAGAGCGATCCAGGGGGGGAACACTGAAGCTTTCTTT. As protein: CASRAIQGGNTEAFF.

This clone has only one observation. The chain recombines TRBV25-1 with TRBJ1-6; TRBD1 is a possible D gene (6 bases). The CDR3 length is 14 residues. Per germline, CDR1 MGHDK and CDR2 SYGVNS. Trimming took 8 bases from V and 7 from J, leaving 15 bases between them. The CDR3 protein is CASGAGTSNSPLHF. CDR3 DNA sequence: TGTGCCAGCGGGGCCGGGACAAGCAATTCACCCCTCCACTTT.

This clone came up a few times. The J gene is TRBJ2-5, the V gene TRBV30; TRBD1 aligns across 7 bases. CDR3 size: 13 residues. Germline-derived CDR1 and CDR2 are GTSNPN and SVGIG (reference sequence). V lost 3 bases to trimming and J lost 5 bases; unmatched junction nucleotides: 6. The CDR3 loop is CAWSRGGAETQYF. In nucleotides, the CDR3 is TGTGCCTGGAGCCGAGGGGGCGCGGAGACCCAGTACTTC.

This clone was seen more than once but under ten times. The chain recombines TRBV7-2 with TRBJ1-1; possible D gene TRBD1, 5 bases. Germline V gives CDR1 SGHTA, CDR2 FQGNSA. The CDR3 contains 16 residues. V was cut by 2 bases and J by 2 bases, with 15 bases left in between. CDR3 nucleotide sequence: TGTGCCAGCAGCTTACGGAGAAGGGGTTATAACACTGAAGCTTTCTTT. Protein: CASSLRRRGYNTEAFF.